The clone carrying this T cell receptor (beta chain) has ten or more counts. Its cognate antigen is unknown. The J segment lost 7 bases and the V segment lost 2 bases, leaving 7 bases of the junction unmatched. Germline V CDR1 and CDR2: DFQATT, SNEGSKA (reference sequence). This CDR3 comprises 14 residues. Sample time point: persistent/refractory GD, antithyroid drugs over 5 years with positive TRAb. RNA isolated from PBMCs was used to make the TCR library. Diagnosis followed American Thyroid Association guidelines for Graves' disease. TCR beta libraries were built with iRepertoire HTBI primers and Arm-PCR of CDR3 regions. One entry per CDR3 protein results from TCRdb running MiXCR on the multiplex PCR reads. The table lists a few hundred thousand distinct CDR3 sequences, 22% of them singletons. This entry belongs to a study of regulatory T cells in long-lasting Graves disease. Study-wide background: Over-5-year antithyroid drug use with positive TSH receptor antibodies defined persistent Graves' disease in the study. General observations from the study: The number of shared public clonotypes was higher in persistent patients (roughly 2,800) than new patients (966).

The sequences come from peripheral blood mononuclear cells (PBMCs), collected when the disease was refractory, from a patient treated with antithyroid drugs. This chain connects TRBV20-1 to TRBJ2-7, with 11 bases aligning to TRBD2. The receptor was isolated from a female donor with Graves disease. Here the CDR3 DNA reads TGCAGTGCTAGAACAATAGCGGGAGGGAATGAGCAGTACTTC. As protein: CSARTIAGGNEQYF.